Only one count was recorded for the clone carrying this T cell receptor beta chain. This record comes from a study of blood T cell repertoires in COVID-19. Study background: Samples representing acute and convalescent COVID-19 were sourced from the United States, Italy and Spain. PBMCs, B-cell-depleted T cells, or T cells were the source of the cDNA or gDNA that made up the material.

As handled by the study authors: Nucleated cell counts were estimated from reference gene primer amplification. This table comes from immunoSEQ multiplex PCR, and its TCRdb copy is limited to in-frame clones, with some not included. D and trimming come from the DNA, and the V and J calls and clone size come from that table. The repertoire holds around 230,000 clones, with roughly 83% as singletons. With 2 bases clipped from V and 1 base from J, the junction kept 8 bases outside the gene matches. This CDR3 is 18 amino acids long. The germline gives CDR1 SGHTA, CDR2 FQGTGA. Material for sequencing was peripheral blood. This receptor was obtained from an elderly woman with acute or convalescent COVID-19. V is TRBV7-3 and J is TRBJ2-2; TRBD1 matches at 9 bases. The CDR3 DNA is TGTGCCAGCAGCTTAGGGACAGGGCGCTTGGGGAACACCGGGGAGCTGTTTTTT. Amino acid sequence: CASSLGTGRLGNTGELFF.